The entry below describes one T cell receptor (beta chain). The assay was immunoSEQ multiplex PCR, and TCRdb's table has in-frame clones only and misses some. The sample includes 40,000 to 65,000 clones, 85% to 90% of them seen just once. The CDR3 has 18 residues. CDR1 LNHDA and CDR2 SQIVND come from the germline V gene (reference sequence). The V gene end was trimmed by 4 bases and the J gene end by 2 bases; junction bases not matched to a gene: 11. The data were taken from a study of technical replicates of blood from four donors. The genes are TRBV19 and TRBJ2-1, with 10 bases identical to TRBD2. Sequenced sample: PBMCs. The TCR comes from a human donor in good health. Some clones in this sample may be carry-over from other donors' samples. The CDR3 region has the DNA TGTGCCAGTAGTAGAAAACCTTTAAGCGGGGGGGCCTACAATGAGCAGTTCTTC. Protein sequence: CASSRKPLSGGAYNEQFF.